Shown below are 16 T cell receptor beta chains from a single sample sequenced in a study of cytomegalovirus exposure and HLA in healthy donors. PCR involved 60 Vbeta and 13 Jbeta primers. The assay was immunoSEQ multiplex PCR, and TCRdb's table has in-frame clones only and misses some. The repertoire holds approximately 200,000 clones, with roughly four fifths as singletons. The sample consisted of PBMCs. The receptors were sampled from a girl aged 10 to 17 in good health and CMV-seronegative.

This clone has just a few counts. The sample contains more than one DNA sequence encoding this CDR3. The rearrangement uses TRBV4-3 and TRBJ2-7; 9 bases are a match to TRBD1. Per germline, CDR1 LGHNA and CDR2 YSLEER. The CDR3 is 14 amino acids. Trimming took 4 bases from V and 2 from J; bases not matched to a gene: 3. CDR3 residues: CASSPDRGAYEQYF. The CDR3 DNA follows: TGCGCCAGCAGCCCGGACAGGGGAGCCTACGAGCAGTACTTC.

This rearrangement joins TRBV5-4 to TRBJ1-4; TRBD1 agrees at 9 bases. Trimming removed 1 base from V and 8 bases from J; junction bases left unmatched: 6. Germline V gene sequence: CDR1 SGHNT, CDR2 YYREEE (reference sequence). The CDR3 runs to 15 residues. CDR3 in amino acids: CASSLSQGAGEKLFF. CDR3 sequence (DNA): TGTGCCAGCAGCTTGTCACAGGGGGCGGGAGAAAAACTGTTTTTT.

As DNA, the CDR3 is TGTGCCACCAGCAGAGATTATCTGAACTATGGCTACACCTTC. It is translated as CATSRDYLNYGYTF. The V call is TRBV15, the J call TRBJ1-2; the D is unclear. Trimming stripped 0 bases from V and 2 bases from J, with 7 bases between. The V gene's germline CDR1 is LNHNV and CDR2 YYDKDF (reference sequence). The CDR3 is made up of 14 amino acids. Supplemented by reference TRBV15 and TRBJ1-2, the full variable domain reads DAMVIQNPRYQVTQFGKPVTLSCSQTLNHNVMYWYQQKSSQAPKLLFHYYDKDFNNEADTPDNFQSRRPNTSFCFLDIRSPGLGDTAMYLCATSRDYLNYGYTFGSGTRLTVV.

In DNA, the CDR3 is TGTGCCAGCAGCTTAGGCCCAGCGGGAGGGCAGGGCGAGCAGTACTTC. Amino acid sequence: CASSLGPAGGQGEQYF. The chain joins TRBV7-6 to TRBJ2-7; 10 nucleotides match TRBD2. The CDR3 loop spans 16 amino acids. Germline V gene data show CDR1 as SGHVS and CDR2 as FNYEAQ. V shed 1 base and J 6 bases; nucleotides not matched to a gene: 9.

V usage is TRBV7-9 and J usage is TRBJ1-1, with D perhaps TRBD1 (5 bases). Germline CDR1 and CDR2: SEHNR and FQNEAQ (reference sequence). The CDR3 is made up of 12 amino acids. V lost 3 bases and J lost 7, with 9 bases in between. CDR3 amino acids: CASSFSGDEAFF. CDR3 coding DNA: TGTGCCAGCAGCTTTTCGGGGGATGAAGCTTTCTTT.

The V gene is TRBV11-1, the J gene TRBJ2-7; 8 positions match TRBD2. CDR1 is SGHAT, CDR2 FQDESV, per germline (reference sequence). V dropped 2 bases and J dropped 6; count of bases not matched to a gene: 18. This CDR3 is built from 18 residues. The CDR3 DNA reads TGTGCCAGCAGCTTATTAACTAGCGGAGGCCGCTGGTCCAGCGAGCAGTACTTC. Its protein product is CASSLLTSGGRWSSEQYF.

The chain joins TRBV7-2 to TRBJ2-2; tentative D call: TRBD1 (5 bases). The CDR3 is made up of 14 amino acids. V was pared by 1 base and J by 6 bases, with 9 bases between. Per the germline V gene, CDR1 is SGHTA and CDR2 is FQGNSA. The CDR3 here is CASSLEGVAGELFF. DNA of the CDR3: TGTGCCAGCAGCTTAGAAGGGGTAGCCGGGGAGCTGTTTTTT.

The V gene is TRBV7-9, the J gene TRBJ2-1; no clear D gene. Germline V lookup: CDR1 SEHNR, CDR2 FQNEAQ (reference sequence). Trimming took off 4 bases at V and 0 bases at J, with 10 bases between the two ends. The CDR3 covers 15 residues. This CDR3 reads CASSSERVSYNEQFF. CDR3 coding DNA: TGTGCCAGCAGCTCAGAGCGAGTCTCCTACAATGAGCAGTTCTTC. The full variable domain, completed using reference TRBV7-9 and TRBJ2-1, is DTGVSQNPRHKITKRGQNVTFRCDPISEHNRLYWYRQTLGQGPEFLTYFQNEAQLEKSRLLSDRFSAERPKGSFSTLEIQRTEQGDSAMYLCASSSERVSYNEQFFGPGTRLTVL.

In DNA, the CDR3 is TGTGCCAGCAGCTTTTTAAATCAGGGGGTCCATGGCTACACCTTC. Amino acids: CASSFLNQGVHGYTF. The chain carries TRBV11-2 and TRBJ1-2; the match to TRBD1 covers 7 bases. The V gene end was trimmed by 3 bases and the J gene end by 6 bases; junction bases not matched to a gene: 10. Germline V gene data show CDR1 as SGHAT and CDR2 as FQNNGV. The CDR3 extends over 15 amino acids.

The chain carries TRBV6-1 and TRBJ1-2; D is unresolved. This CDR3 is built from 14 residues. The germline CDR1 and CDR2 sequences are MNHNS and SASEGT. Between the trimmed V and J ends, which lost 7 bases and 8 bases, there was a span of 20 bases. CDR3 in amino acids: CASKAVFSREGYTF. In DNA, the CDR3 is TGTGCCAGCAAGGCGGTGTTTTCCCGGGAGGGCTACACCTTC.

The gene calls are TRBV7-9 and TRBJ1-5, with 9 bases aligning to TRBD1. The length of the CDR3 is 16 residues. The V gene's germline CDR1 is SEHNR and CDR2 FQNEAQ (reference sequence). Trimming at V came to 2 bases and at J to 7 bases, leaving 9 bases not matched to a gene. The CDR3 is CASSLYGQGIGQPQHF. The CDR3 nucleotides are TGTGCCAGCAGCTTATATGGACAGGGGATCGGGCAGCCCCAGCATTTT.

The rearrangement joins TRBV4-2 to TRBJ1-2; 8 bases align to TRBD1. This CDR3 region has 16 residues. Looked up from germline, CDR1 is LGHNA and CDR2 is YNFKEQ. V trimming: 0 bases; J trimming: 8 bases; junction bases outside the gene matches: 11. For the CDR3, the DNA is TGTGCCAGCAGCCAAGAAAGAGCAGGGGGCGTACGCGGCTACACCTTC. Encoded protein: CASSQERAGGVRGYTF.

Comment on this clone: Other DNA sequences from this sample encode an identical CDR3 as well. The chain uses TRBV9 and TRBJ1-1, with D perhaps TRBD1 (6 bases). Germline values: CDR1 SGDLS, CDR2 YYNGEE. Trimming took off 5 bases at V and 4 bases at J, with 18 bases between the two ends. The CDR3 is 15 amino acids. CDR3 in DNA: TGTGCCAGCAGTGCACAGGGAACACTGTTCACTGAAGCTTTCTTT. Encoded protein: CASSAQGTLFTEAFF.

V gene TRBV19 combines with J gene TRBJ1-1; TRBD1 matches 8 bases. V shed 3 bases, J shed 6 bases, and the junction held 12 bases outside the gene matches. The CDR3 contains 16 residues. Germline CDR1 reads LNHDA; CDR2 reads SQIVND (reference sequence). The CDR3 loop is CASSIPTGALSAEAFF. CDR3 sequence (DNA): TGTGCCAGTAGTATTCCGACAGGGGCTCTCTCTGCTGAAGCTTTCTTT.

The V and J genes are TRBV6-1 and TRBJ2-5; TRBD2 agrees at 11 bases. The DNA end lines up better with TRBJ2-7; the J call may be wrong. The CDR3 extends over 15 amino acids. In germline, CDR1 is MNHNS, CDR2 SASEGT. The CDR3: CASSATSGGRYEQYF. CDR3 coding DNA: TGTGCCAGCAGTGCCACTAGCGGGGGCCGCTACGAGCAGTACTTC.

The genes are TRBV7-2 and TRBJ2-3; TRBD2 agrees at 16 bases. The CDR3 is 18 residues long. Germline assignment: CDR1 SGHTA and CDR2 FQGNSA. Trimming cost V 1 base and J 3 bases; bases outside gene matches: 4. The CDR3: CASSLVGTSGGVTDTQYF. In DNA form, the CDR3 reads TGTGCCAGCAGCTTAGTAGGGACTAGCGGGGGGGTAACAGATACGCAGTATTTT.